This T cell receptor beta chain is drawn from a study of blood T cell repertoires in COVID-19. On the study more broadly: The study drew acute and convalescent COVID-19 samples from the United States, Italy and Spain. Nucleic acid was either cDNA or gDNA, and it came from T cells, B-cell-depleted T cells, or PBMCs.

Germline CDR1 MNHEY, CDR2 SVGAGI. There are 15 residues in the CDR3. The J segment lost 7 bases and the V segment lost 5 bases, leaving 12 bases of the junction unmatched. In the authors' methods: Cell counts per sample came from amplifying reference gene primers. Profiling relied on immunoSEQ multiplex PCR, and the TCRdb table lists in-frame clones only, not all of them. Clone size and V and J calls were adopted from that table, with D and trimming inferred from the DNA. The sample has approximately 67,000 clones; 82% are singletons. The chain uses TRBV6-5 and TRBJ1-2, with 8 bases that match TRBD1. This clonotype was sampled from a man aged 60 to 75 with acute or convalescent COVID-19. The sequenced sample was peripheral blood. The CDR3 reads CASSNQGQGTGGYTF. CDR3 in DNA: TGTGCCAGCAGTAACCAAGGACAGGGAACTGGTGGCTACACCTTC.